This T cell receptor beta chain was profiled in a study of shared clonotypes between healthy human individuals. Running of the assay took place at deep level. Genomic DNA of every subset was divided equally among multiple immunoSEQ plates. TCRdb's copy holds only in-frame clones and misses some; the assay was immunoSEQ multiplex PCR. The sample consists of some 2,000,000 clones, around 96% of them appearing once. Regarding this clone: No antigen is known for it.

CD45RO-negative, CCR7-selected cells formed the naive CD8 fraction, which excluded terminally differentiated effector memory CD45RA+ cells. General study results and limits: The generation probabilities recorded for non-shared clonotypes fell below those of clonotypes shared by all four donors.

V lost 8 bases, J lost 5 bases, and 7 bases stayed unmatched. The CDR3 covers 13 residues. Looked up from germline, CDR1 is SEHNR and CDR2 is FQNEAQ (reference sequence). The V and J genes are TRBV7-9 and TRBJ2-5, with 8 bases identical to TRBD2. Sequencing used naive CD8+ T cells sorted from blood. This clonotype originated in a young man in good health. CDR3 DNA sequence: TGTGCCAGCGCCGCGGGGGGCGGGGAGACCCAGTACTTC. Amino acids: CASAAGGGETQYF. Based on the CDR3 plus reference TRBV7-9 and TRBJ2-5, the full variable domain is DTGVSQNPRHKITKRGQNVTFRCDPISEHNRLYWYRQTLGQGPEFLTYFQNEAQLEKSRLLSDRFSAERPKGSFSTLEIQRTEQGDSAMYLCASAAGGGETQYFGPGTRLLVL.